The sequence of this T cell receptor (beta chain) was determined in a study of T cell repertoires in cytomegalovirus infection. On the study more broadly: CMV epitopes, recently identified HLA-C-restricted and well-studied HLA-B-restricted, were used. Through public TCR beta signatures, both CMV infection and matching HLA type were indicated.

Each CDR3 protein gets one entry after TCRdb re-called the reads with MiXCR. The sample yields some 800,000 distinct CDR3 sequences, around a third seen once. Note on this clonotype: No antigen is known for it.

Between the trimmed V and J ends, which lost 3 bases and 6 bases, there was a span of 11 bases. The CDR3 extends over 14 amino acids. Points from the study as a whole: People with CMV and the relevant HLA were identified by cumulative public TCR beta family frequency.

Specimen: cultured CD8+ T cells from PBMCs, collected from culture after CMV antigen stimulation. The chain employs TRBV12-3 or TRBV12-4 and TRBJ2-2; D is uncertain. The TCR comes from a human donor in good health (CMV status not recorded). Some clones in this sample may be carry-over from other donors' samples. The CDR3 DNA is TGTGCCAGCAGTTTGGGCCTGACACCCGGGGAGCTGTTTTTT. Its protein is CASSLGLTPGELFF.